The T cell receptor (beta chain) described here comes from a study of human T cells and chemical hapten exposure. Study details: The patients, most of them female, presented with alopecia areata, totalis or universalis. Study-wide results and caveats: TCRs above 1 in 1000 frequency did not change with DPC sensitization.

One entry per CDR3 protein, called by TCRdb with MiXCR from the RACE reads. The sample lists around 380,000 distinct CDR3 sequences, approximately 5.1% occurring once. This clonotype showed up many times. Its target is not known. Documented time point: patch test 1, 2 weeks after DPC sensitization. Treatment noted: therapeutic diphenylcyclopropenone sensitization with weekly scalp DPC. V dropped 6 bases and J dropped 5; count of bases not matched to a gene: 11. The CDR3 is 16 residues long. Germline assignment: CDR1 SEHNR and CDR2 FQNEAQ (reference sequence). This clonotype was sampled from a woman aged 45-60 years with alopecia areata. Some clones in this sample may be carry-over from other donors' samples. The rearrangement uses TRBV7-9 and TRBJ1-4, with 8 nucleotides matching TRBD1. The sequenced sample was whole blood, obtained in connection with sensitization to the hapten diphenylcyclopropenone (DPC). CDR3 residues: CASSQRGQGRNEKLFF. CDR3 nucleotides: TGTGCCAGCAGTCAGCGCGGACAGGGACGAAATGAAAAACTGTTTTTT.